The rows below give T cell receptor beta chains drawn from one sample of a study of T cell changes during pregnancy in multiple sclerosis. The protocol was immunoSEQ multiplex PCR, while the TCRdb copy is restricted to in-frame clones and leaves out a portion. Of 55,000 to 85,000 clones listed, about nine tenths were seen once; the top ten hold 1.5%. Sample: peripheral blood, taken in the third trimester of pregnancy. These TCRs come from a female donor with multiple sclerosis, enrolled in a pregnancy study. CDR3s include the opening cysteine and the closing phenylalanine or tryptophan. Fields, in order: J gene, CDR3 length, clone size, V gene, CDR3 protein. Some rows mark clone size as missing; the rest say once, few, many or name a class of expanded clone.

j_call: TRBJ1-1; cdr3_length: 14; clone_size: NA; v_call: TRBV7-6; cdr3_aa: CASSPRQGGTEAFF
j_call: TRBJ1-2; cdr3_length: 15; clone_size: NA; v_call: TRBV6-5; cdr3_aa: CASSYSLDRVYGYTF
j_call: TRBJ1-2; cdr3_length: 14; clone_size: NA; v_call: TRBV29-1; cdr3_aa: CSVVTGTLNYGYTF
j_call: TRBJ2-7; cdr3_length: 13; clone_size: few; v_call: TRBV10-2; cdr3_aa: CASSRGSRYEQYF
j_call: TRBJ2-7; cdr3_length: 14; clone_size: NA; v_call: TRBV30; cdr3_aa: CAWSGLAGVYEQYF
j_call: TRBJ2-1; cdr3_length: 15; clone_size: NA; v_call: TRBV27; cdr3_aa: CASSLDPGFYNEQFF
j_call: TRBJ2-5; cdr3_length: 14; clone_size: NA; v_call: TRBV5-5; cdr3_aa: CASSDTTGVETQYF
j_call: TRBJ2-2; cdr3_length: 15; clone_size: NA; v_call: TRBV6-1; cdr3_aa: CASSRTGANTGELFF
j_call: TRBJ2-2; cdr3_length: 16; clone_size: NA; v_call: TRBV10-2; cdr3_aa: CASSESDKIGGGELFF
j_call: TRBJ1-4; cdr3_length: 14; clone_size: NA; v_call: TRBV18; cdr3_aa: CASSPGQRKEKLFF
j_call: TRBJ1-2; cdr3_length: 14; clone_size: once; v_call: TRBV7-9; cdr3_aa: CASRYLGPGDGYTF
j_call: TRBJ2-1; cdr3_length: 13; clone_size: NA; v_call: TRBV5-1; cdr3_aa: CASSLETGMEQFF
j_call: TRBJ2-7; cdr3_length: 12; clone_size: NA; v_call: TRBV9; cdr3_aa: CASSNSFYEQYF
j_call: TRBJ2-3; cdr3_length: 18; clone_size: NA; v_call: TRBV19; cdr3_aa: CASSMGRIRISSTDTQYF
j_call: TRBJ1-1; cdr3_length: 15; clone_size: NA; v_call: TRBV11-2; cdr3_aa: CASSLVATGSTEAFF
j_call: TRBJ1-2; cdr3_length: 15; clone_size: NA; v_call: TRBV19; cdr3_aa: CATNYGTGATYGYTF
j_call: TRBJ2-1; cdr3_length: 16; clone_size: NA; v_call: TRBV5-1; cdr3_aa: CASTGGTRPPRNEQFF
j_call: TRBJ1-6; cdr3_length: 14; clone_size: NA; v_call: TRBV14; cdr3_aa: CASSQEADFSPLHF
j_call: TRBJ2-1; cdr3_length: 13; clone_size: NA; v_call: TRBV5-1; cdr3_aa: CASSWGLESEQFF
j_call: TRBJ1-1; cdr3_length: 13; clone_size: NA; v_call: TRBV6-5; cdr3_aa: CASSYSQGTEAFF
j_call: TRBJ1-1; cdr3_length: 15; clone_size: NA; v_call: TRBV27; cdr3_aa: CASSSQALVNTEAFF
j_call: TRBJ2-5; cdr3_length: 15; clone_size: NA; v_call: TRBV4-1; cdr3_aa: CASSRGQGAEETQYF
j_call: TRBJ1-3; cdr3_length: 14; clone_size: NA; v_call: TRBV25-1; cdr3_aa: CASRDIGAGNTIYF
j_call: TRBJ1-2; cdr3_length: 15; clone_size: NA; v_call: TRBV7-2; cdr3_aa: CASSSFSDRGGGYTF
j_call: TRBJ1-5; cdr3_length: 14; clone_size: few; v_call: TRBV30; cdr3_aa: CAWDMSLGNQPQHF
j_call: TRBJ2-1; cdr3_length: 14; clone_size: NA; v_call: TRBV19; cdr3_aa: CASSMRGSYNEQFF
j_call: TRBJ2-1; cdr3_length: 16; clone_size: NA; v_call: TRBV5-6; cdr3_aa: CASSFRLAGLSNEQFF
j_call: TRBJ1-4; cdr3_length: 17; clone_size: NA; v_call: TRBV5-1; cdr3_aa: CASSPRAAVATNEKLFF
j_call: TRBJ2-1; cdr3_length: 16; clone_size: NA; v_call: TRBV27; cdr3_aa: CASSPNGQGFFNEQFF
j_call: TRBJ1-1; cdr3_length: 16; clone_size: NA; v_call: TRBV19; cdr3_aa: CASSRFGQNMNTEAFF
j_call: TRBJ2-7; cdr3_length: 14; clone_size: NA; v_call: TRBV6-6; cdr3_aa: CASRADSGSWEQYF
j_call: TRBJ2-5; cdr3_length: 15; clone_size: NA; v_call: TRBV5-1; cdr3_aa: CASSRTGGLYETQYF
j_call: TRBJ2-5; cdr3_length: 14; clone_size: NA; v_call: TRBV6-5; cdr3_aa: CASSWDRGQETQYF
j_call: TRBJ2-5; cdr3_length: 15; clone_size: NA; v_call: TRBV7-2; cdr3_aa: CASSLGLAGQETQYF
j_call: TRBJ1-5; cdr3_length: 13; clone_size: NA; v_call: TRBV19; cdr3_aa: CASRVQGDQPQHF
j_call: TRBJ2-1; cdr3_length: 12; clone_size: NA; v_call: TRBV29-1; cdr3_aa: CSVARTRNEQFF
j_call: TRBJ1-1; cdr3_length: 12; clone_size: NA; v_call: TRBV29-1; cdr3_aa: CSSSGVSTEAFF
j_call: TRBJ2-7; cdr3_length: 15; clone_size: NA; v_call: TRBV14; cdr3_aa: CASSPDRAISREQYF
j_call: TRBJ2-1; cdr3_length: 16; clone_size: NA; v_call: TRBV19; cdr3_aa: CASSPFLQREGVEQFF
j_call: TRBJ2-3; cdr3_length: 15; clone_size: once; v_call: TRBV5-1; cdr3_aa: CASSELAPYTDTQYF